This section outlines one T cell receptor (beta chain) sequence together with its context. The data belong to a study of blood T cell repertoires in COVID-19. Study as a whole: Samples of COVID-19 (acute and convalescent) were obtained from the United States, Italy and Spain.

The germline V gene has CDR1 SEHNR and CDR2 FQNEAQ (reference sequence). The CDR3 covers 15 residues. The junction had 10 bases not matched to a gene; V was cut back by 5 bases and J by 7 bases. Profiled with immunoSEQ multiplex PCR; TCRdb holds only in-frame clones, not every one. The sample lists roughly 280,000 clones; roughly 89% were seen once. Participants reported their clinical history, and cohort assignment relied on those reports. V is TRBV7-9 and J is TRBJ2-7, with 11 positions matching TRBD1. The sample comprised PBMCs or T cells enriched from blood (not recorded which). This TCR derives from an older woman who had recovered from COVID-19. CDR3 in amino acids: CASSRTGQGASEQYF. The DNA of the CDR3 is TGTGCCAGCAGCCGGACAGGACAGGGGGCGTCGGAGCAGTACTTC.